These 31 T cell receptor beta chains originate from one sample sequenced in a study of liver allograft versus peripheral blood T cells. Turning to the study itself: Transplanted livers and recipients' peripheral blood had their T cell receptor repertoires compared.

Using its own MiXCR run on the reads, TCRdb lists one record per CDR3 protein. The sample has about 8,400 distinct CDR3 sequences; more than 15% are singletons. All receptors derive from a human patient who had a liver transplant. Some T cells could come from the graft donor.

There are a few counts of this clonotype. This sequence joins TRBV20-1 and TRBJ2-3; D is undetermined. V dropped 6 bases and J dropped 2 bases, with 15 bases sitting between them. Germline V gene data show CDR1 as DFQATT and CDR2 as SNEGSKA (reference sequence). The CDR3 has 14 residues. The CDR3 DNA reads as TGCAGTGCGCGCCTCGCGGTAGACACAGATACGCAGTATTTT. Translation: CSARLAVDTDTQYF.

The V call is TRBV6-1, the J call TRBJ1-2, with 7 bases matching TRBD1. V was pared by 6 bases and J by 5 bases, with 6 bases of the junction left unmatched. CDR1 and CDR2 from the germline V gene are MNHNS and SASEGT. This CDR3 has 13 residues. The CDR3 sequence: CASSSGGTYGYTF. CDR3 in DNA: TGTGCCAGCAGCTCAGGGGGAACTTATGGCTACACCTTC.

CDR3 DNA sequence: TGTGCCAGCAGAGCCGGGACAGGGGAATACGAGCAGTACTTC. Its translation: CASRAGTGEYEQYF. This chain joins TRBV7-9 and TRBJ2-7, with 10 bases fitting TRBD1. With 6 bases clipped from V and 4 bases from J, the junction kept 6 bases outside the gene matches. The CDR3 runs to 14 residues. The germline V gene has CDR1 SEHNR and CDR2 FQNEAQ (reference sequence). The full variable domain, with the rest looked up from reference TRBV7-9 and TRBJ2-7, is DTGVSQNPRHKITKRGQNVTFRCDPISEHNRLYWYRQTLGQGPEFLTYFQNEAQLEKSRLLSDRFSAERPKGSFSTLEIQRTEQGDSAMYLCASRAGTGEYEQYFGPGTRLTVT.

Many counts were recorded for this clonotype. This chain uses TRBV6-5 with TRBJ2-5; TRBD2 might be the D (5 bases). The CDR3 totals 13 residues. V lost 7 bases, J lost 5 bases, and 14 bases lay in between. Germline-derived CDR1 and CDR2 are MNHEY and SVGAGI. The CDR3 region has the DNA TGTGCCAGCACCCCGGGGAGAGGGGAGACCCAGTACTTC. Translating it yields CASTPGRGETQYF.

In this sample, this clonotype is medium-sized (0.01 to 0.1%). The chain uses TRBV18 and TRBJ1-3; TRBD1 matches 7 bases. Per germline, CDR1 KGHSH and CDR2 LQKENI. The CDR3 spans 15 residues. Trimming at V came to 6 bases and at J to 2 bases, leaving 7 bases not matched to a gene. The chain's CDR3 is CASSPTGEPGNTIYF. For the CDR3, the DNA is TGTGCCAGCTCTCCCACAGGGGAGCCTGGAAACACCATATATTTT. Filled out from reference TRBV18 and TRBJ1-3, the complete variable domain reads NAGVMQNPRHLVRRRGQEARLRCSPMKGHSHVYWYRQLPEEGLKFMVYLQKENIIDESGMPKERFSAEFPKEGPSILRIQQVVRGDSAAYFCASSPTGEPGNTIYFGEGSWLTVV.

This clonotype is classed as medium-sized (0.01 to 0.1%). The J gene is TRBJ2-3, the V gene TRBV18; 7 bases map to TRBD2. J was trimmed by 6 bases and V by 3 bases; bases with no gene match: 9. Germline lookup yields CDR1 KGHSH and CDR2 LQKENI. The CDR3 sequence is 15 residues long. The CDR3 here is CASSPMSGVRDTQYF. The CDR3, as DNA: TGTGCCAGCTCACCGATGAGCGGGGTCCGGGATACGCAGTATTTT.

By sample share, this clonotype is medium-sized. The chain carries TRBV18 and TRBJ2-7; 9 bases line up with TRBD1. The CDR3 is made up of 15 amino acids. Germline V gives CDR1 KGHSH, CDR2 LQKENI. Trimming cost V 1 base and J 6 bases; bases outside gene matches: 7. The CDR3 DNA reads as TGTGCCAGCTCACCACAAGGGACAGGGCTCTCCGAGCAGTACTTC. Its translation is CASSPQGTGLSEQYF.

The chain combines TRBV7-9 with TRBJ1-1, with D maybe TRBD1 (6 bases). Germline V CDR1 and CDR2: SEHNR, FQNEAQ (reference sequence). The CDR3 sequence is 17 residues long. The V and J ends lost 1 base and 1 base respectively, with 16 bases between them. CDR3: CASSLEGPDRKNTEAFF. The CDR3 region has the DNA TGTGCCAGCAGCTTAGAGGGTCCCGACAGGAAGAACACTGAAGCTTTCTTT.

This clonotype was observed at least ten times. CDR3 in amino acids: CASSLWGQVNEKLFF. Here the CDR3 DNA reads TGTGCCAGCAGCTTGTGGGGACAGGTGAATGAAAAACTGTTTTTT. The chain is built from TRBV5-5 and TRBJ1-4; 8 bases line up with TRBD1. Germline V gene data show CDR1 as SGHKS and CDR2 as YYEKEE (reference sequence). The CDR3 is made up of 15 amino acids. J lost 5 bases, V lost 1 base, and 4 bases had no gene match.

This clonotype ranks as medium-sized. The gene calls are TRBV29-1 and TRBJ2-7; possibly TRBD1 for D (5 bases). The CDR3 has 14 amino acids. Germline values: CDR1 SQVTM, CDR2 ANQGSEA. V was trimmed by 4 bases and J by 4 bases, leaving 17 bases between them. The CDR3 loop is CSVVGLGGTYEQYF. The CDR3 DNA reads as TGCAGCGTTGTGGGGCTGGGCGGTACGTACGAGCAGTACTTC.

This chain uses TRBV11-3 with TRBJ2-3; 11 nucleotides match TRBD2. Germline V gene data show CDR1 as SGHNT and CDR2 as YENEEA. The CDR3 is made up of 16 amino acids. J lost 0 bases, V lost 3 bases, and 2 bases had no gene match. Here the CDR3 DNA reads TGTGCCAGCAGCTTGCTAGCGGGAGGCAGCACAGATACGCAGTATTTT. Its translation: CASSLLAGGSTDTQYF.

As to this clonotype: A read error is possible here, since a much larger clone lies one base away. The CDR3 nucleotides read TGTGCCAGCTTACCACGGACAGGGGAGGAAGCTTTCTTT. Translating it yields CASLPRTGEEAFF. This chain connects TRBV18 to TRBJ1-1; TRBD1 matches 9 bases. The CDR3 is 13 amino acids. Germline V gene data show CDR1 as KGHSH and CDR2 as LQKENI.

The genes are TRBV3-1 and TRBJ2-4, with TRBD2 matching over 7 bases. J was trimmed by 0 bases and V by 0 bases; bases with no gene match: 14. The CDR3 extends over 20 amino acids. Germline values: CDR1 LGHDT, CDR2 YNNKEL (reference sequence). The CDR3 DNA reads as TGTGCCAGCAGCCAAGATCAGCGGGACCGAACGACATTAGCCAAAAACATTCAGTACTTC. It is translated as CASSQDQRDRTTLAKNIQYF.

This clonotype is categorized as medium-sized (0.01 to 0.1%). The V call is TRBV28, the J call TRBJ2-2; 7 nucleotides align to TRBD1. This CDR3 has 14 amino acids. Unmatched junction bases numbered 3, after V lost 8 bases and J lost 0 bases. CDR1 and CDR2 (germline): MDHEN, SYDVKM. The CDR3 nucleotides read TGTGCCAGCTTGGGACAGCCGAACACCGGGGAGCTGTTTTTT. Protein product: CASLGQPNTGELFF.

This clonotype counts as medium-sized. The V gene is TRBV10-3, the J gene TRBJ2-2, with D tentatively TRBD1 or TRBD2 (6 bases each). V dropped 8 bases and J dropped 0 bases, with 22 bases sitting between them. Germline V gene lookup returns CDR1 ENHRY and CDR2 SYGVKD. The CDR3 has 18 amino acids. Written as DNA, the CDR3 is TGTGCCATCGGGGAGGCAGGACAGAGAAGTACGAACACCGGGGAGCTGTTTTTT. Residues: CAIGEAGQRSTNTGELFF.

The sample holds a few counts of this clonotype. Here the CDR3 reads CASSLQGYEQYF. The CDR3 bases are TGTGCCAGCAGCTTACAGGGATACGAGCAGTACTTC. The chain carries TRBV5-6 and TRBJ2-7; the D gene is possibly TRBD1 (6 bases). CDR1 and CDR2 from the germline V gene are SGHDT and YYEEEE. V was cut by 2 bases and J by 4 bases, with 7 bases left in between. This CDR3 has 12 amino acids.

Within the sample, this clonotype is medium-sized (0.01 to 0.1%). This chain uses TRBV6-1 with TRBJ2-3; 7 positions match TRBD2. Per the germline V gene, CDR1 is MNHNS and CDR2 is SASEGT. With V trimmed by 1 base and J by 6 bases, 7 bases remained unmatched. The CDR3 runs 15 residues. CDR3 amino acids: CASSEEDSGSDTQYF. The CDR3 DNA is TGTGCCAGCAGTGAAGAGGATAGCGGGTCTGATACGCAGTATTTT.

This clonotype appeared a few times. This sequence joins TRBV5-5 and TRBJ2-7; TRBD1 is a possible D gene (6 bases). The CDR3 totals 14 residues. Germline V gene data show CDR1 as SGHKS and CDR2 as YYEKEE (reference sequence). Trimming left V 0 bases short and J 3 bases short, with 10 bases between. CDR3 nucleotide sequence: TGTGCCAGCAGCTTGGCGACAGGACACTACGAGCAGTACTTC. Amino acid sequence: CASSLATGHYEQYF.

This clonotype was detected only a few times. The chain employs TRBV7-9 and TRBJ2-2; 9 bases are shared with TRBD2. This CDR3 has 16 residues. The J segment lost 4 bases and the V segment lost 8 bases, leaving 11 bases of the junction unmatched. Per the germline V gene, CDR1 is SEHNR and CDR2 is FQNEAQ (reference sequence). The CDR3: CASVMVAGAGTGELFF. The CDR3 DNA reads TGTGCCAGCGTAATGGTAGCGGGAGCGGGCACCGGGGAGCTGTTTTTT. Complete variable domain (other parts from reference TRBV7-9 and TRBJ2-2): DTGVSQNPRHKITKRGQNVTFRCDPISEHNRLYWYRQTLGQGPEFLTYFQNEAQLEKSRLLSDRFSAERPKGSFSTLEIQRTEQGDSAMYLCASVMVAGAGTGELFFGEGSRLTVL.

This clonotype came up many times. This chain connects TRBV30 to TRBJ1-5, with 10 bases aligning to TRBD1. V was clipped by 1 base and J by 6 bases; unmatched bases: 3. This CDR3 has 14 residues. Per the germline V gene, CDR1 is GTSNPN and CDR2 is SVGIG (reference sequence). CDR3 protein: CAWSATGGPQPQHF. CDR3 DNA sequence: TGTGCCTGGAGTGCGACAGGGGGCCCTCAGCCCCAGCATTTT.

Ten or more counts support this clonotype. This chain joins TRBV20-1 and TRBJ2-1; 10 nucleotides match TRBD2. With 5 bases clipped from V and 4 bases from J, the junction kept 5 bases outside the gene matches. This CDR3 is 14 amino acids long. The germline V gene encodes CDR1 DFQATT and CDR2 SNEGSKA (reference sequence). The CDR3: CSAQLAGKYNEQFF. In DNA, the CDR3 is TGCAGTGCTCAACTAGCGGGGAAATACAATGAGCAGTTCTTC.

The sample holds a few counts of this clonotype. The chain couples TRBV7-9 to TRBJ1-1, with D unresolved. The germline V gene has CDR1 SEHNR and CDR2 FQNEAQ (reference sequence). V was pared by 5 bases and J by 8 bases, with 12 bases between. The CDR3 extends over 12 amino acids. This chain's CDR3 is CASSPTAIEAFF. The CDR3, as DNA: TGTGCCAGCAGCCCAACAGCTATCGAAGCTTTCTTT.

This clonotype counts as medium-sized (0.01 to 0.1%). The CDR3 DNA reads as TGCAGCGTTGTCGCCCTAGCGGTGGGCACAGATACGCAGTATTTT. Protein product: CSVVALAVGTDTQYF. The J gene is TRBJ2-3, the V gene TRBV29-1; 7 bases align to TRBD2. Germline V gene data show CDR1 as SQVTM and CDR2 as ANQGSEA. This CDR3 region has 15 residues. Trimming removed 4 bases from V and 1 base from J; junction bases left unmatched: 8.

A note on this clonotype: This probably arose from a read error, given a far larger clone one base away. V is TRBV10-3 and J is TRBJ1-2; weak D call: TRBD1 (6 bases). V dropped 5 bases and J dropped 2 bases, with 9 bases sitting between them. This CDR3 region has 13 residues. Germline V gene lookup returns CDR1 ENHRY and CDR2 SYGVKD. CDR3 residues: CAISYRANYGYTF. The DNA for the CDR3 is TGTGCCATCAGTTACAGGGCCAACTATGGCTACACCTTC.

The J gene is TRBJ1-5, the V gene TRBV2; perhaps TRBD1 as D (5 bases). CDR1 and CDR2 from the germline V gene are SNHLY and FYNNEI. Trimming took off 1 base at V and 7 bases at J, with 8 bases between the two ends. This CDR3 comprises 13 residues. The CDR3, as DNA: TGTGCCAGCAGTGAAGAGGGGCGCCAGCCCCAGCATTTT. Translating gives CASSEEGRQPQHF.

The chain has TRBV7-9 and TRBJ2-1; TRBD1 is a possible D gene (5 bases). V shed 3 bases and J shed 0 bases, with 12 bases lying between them. The CDR3 is 16 residues long. Germline CDR1 is SEHNR and CDR2 is FQNEAQ (reference sequence). CDR3 protein: CASSLWGSLSYNEQFF. In DNA form, the CDR3 reads TGTGCCAGCAGCTTGTGGGGCAGCCTCTCCTACAATGAGCAGTTCTTC.

This chain joins TRBV12-5 and TRBJ1-5; D is unresolved. The V end lost 5 bases, the J end lost 6 bases, and 20 bases lay between the germline ends. Germline V lookup: CDR1 LGHNT, CDR2 FRNRAP. The CDR3 spans 16 residues. The CDR3 here is CASGPAGPSIVQPQHF. The CDR3 nucleotides read TGTGCTAGTGGTCCGGCCGGCCCATCGATTGTTCAGCCCCAGCATTTT. Combining the CDR3 with reference TRBV12-5 and TRBJ1-5 gives the whole variable domain DARVTQTPRHKVTEMGQEVTMRCQPILGHNTVFWYRQTMMQGLELLAYFRNRAPLDDSGMPKDRFSAEMPDATLATLKIQPSEPRDSAVYFCASGPAGPSIVQPQHFGDGTRLSIL.

In this sample, this clonotype is medium-sized. V usage is TRBV18 and J usage is TRBJ1-3, with 8 positions matching TRBD1. The ends lost 0 bases at V and 4 bases at J; junction bases unmatched: 8. The germline V gene has CDR1 KGHSH and CDR2 LQKENI. The CDR3 contains 17 residues. The CDR3 DNA sequence: TGTGCCAGCTCACCACCGTCGCAGGGGGCGAGGGGAAACACCATATATTTT. Translating it yields CASSPPSQGARGNTIYF.

This clonotype was seen only a few times. The chain is built from TRBV20-1 and TRBJ1-5; 8 nucleotides agree with TRBD1. Germline CDR1 is DFQATT and CDR2 is SNEGSKA (reference sequence). J gave up 4 bases and V 6 bases, and 2 bases lay outside the gene matches. The CDR3 consists of 12 residues. CDR3 loop: CSARQGNQPQHF. DNA of the CDR3: TGCAGTGCCCGACAGGGGAATCAGCCCCAGCATTTT.

This clonotype is labeled medium-sized. V and J are TRBV7-9 and TRBJ1-3; D is ambiguous. From germline, CDR1 is SEHNR and CDR2 FQNEAQ (reference sequence). The ends were cut back, 5 bases at V and 0 bases at J, with 8 bases in the middle. The CDR3 covers 14 residues. The CDR3, as DNA: TGTGCCAGCAGCCCTTATGGCTCTGGAAACACCATATATTTT. This sequence encodes CASSPYGSGNTIYF. Full variable domain (outside the CDR3, taken from reference TRBV7-9 and TRBJ1-3): DTGVSQNPRHKITKRGQNVTFRCDPISEHNRLYWYRQTLGQGPEFLTYFQNEAQLEKSRLLSDRFSAERPKGSFSTLEIQRTEQGDSAMYLCASSPYGSGNTIYFGEGSWLTVV.

V usage is TRBV12-3 or TRBV12-4 and J usage is TRBJ2-1; 11 bases are shared with TRBD2. J lost 6 bases, V lost 6 bases, and 4 bases had no gene match. This CDR3 region has 14 residues. In DNA form, the CDR3 reads TGTGCCAGCAGACTCGGGACTAGCGGCAATGAGCAGTTCTTC. This gives the protein CASRLGTSGNEQFF.